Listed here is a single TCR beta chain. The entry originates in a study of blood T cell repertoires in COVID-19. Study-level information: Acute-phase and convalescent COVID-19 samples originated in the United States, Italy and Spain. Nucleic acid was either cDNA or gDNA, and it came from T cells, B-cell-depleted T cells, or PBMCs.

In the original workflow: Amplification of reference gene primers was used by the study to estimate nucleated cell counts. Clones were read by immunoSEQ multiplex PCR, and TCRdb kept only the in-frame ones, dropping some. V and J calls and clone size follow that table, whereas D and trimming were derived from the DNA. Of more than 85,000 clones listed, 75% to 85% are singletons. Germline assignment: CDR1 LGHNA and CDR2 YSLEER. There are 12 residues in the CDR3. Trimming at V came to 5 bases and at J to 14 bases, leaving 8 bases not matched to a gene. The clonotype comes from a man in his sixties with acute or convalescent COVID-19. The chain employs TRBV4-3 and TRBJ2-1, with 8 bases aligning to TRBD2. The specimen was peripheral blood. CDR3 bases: TGCGCCAGCAGCGCCCGGGAGGGAGAGGAGTTCTTC. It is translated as CASSAREGEEFF.